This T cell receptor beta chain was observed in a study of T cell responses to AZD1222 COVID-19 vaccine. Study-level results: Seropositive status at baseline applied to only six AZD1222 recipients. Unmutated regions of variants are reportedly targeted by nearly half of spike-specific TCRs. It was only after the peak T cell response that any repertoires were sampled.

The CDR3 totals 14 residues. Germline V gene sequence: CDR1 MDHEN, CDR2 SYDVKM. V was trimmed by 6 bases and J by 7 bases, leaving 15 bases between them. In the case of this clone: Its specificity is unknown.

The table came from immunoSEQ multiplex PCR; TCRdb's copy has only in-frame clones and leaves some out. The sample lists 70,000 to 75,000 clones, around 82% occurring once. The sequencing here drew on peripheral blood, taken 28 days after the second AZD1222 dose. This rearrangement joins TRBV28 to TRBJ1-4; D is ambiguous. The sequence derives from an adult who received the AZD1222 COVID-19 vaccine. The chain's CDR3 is CASSPGSGFEKLFF. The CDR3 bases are TGTGCCAGCAGCCCCGGCTCGGGATTTGAAAAACTGTTTTTT.